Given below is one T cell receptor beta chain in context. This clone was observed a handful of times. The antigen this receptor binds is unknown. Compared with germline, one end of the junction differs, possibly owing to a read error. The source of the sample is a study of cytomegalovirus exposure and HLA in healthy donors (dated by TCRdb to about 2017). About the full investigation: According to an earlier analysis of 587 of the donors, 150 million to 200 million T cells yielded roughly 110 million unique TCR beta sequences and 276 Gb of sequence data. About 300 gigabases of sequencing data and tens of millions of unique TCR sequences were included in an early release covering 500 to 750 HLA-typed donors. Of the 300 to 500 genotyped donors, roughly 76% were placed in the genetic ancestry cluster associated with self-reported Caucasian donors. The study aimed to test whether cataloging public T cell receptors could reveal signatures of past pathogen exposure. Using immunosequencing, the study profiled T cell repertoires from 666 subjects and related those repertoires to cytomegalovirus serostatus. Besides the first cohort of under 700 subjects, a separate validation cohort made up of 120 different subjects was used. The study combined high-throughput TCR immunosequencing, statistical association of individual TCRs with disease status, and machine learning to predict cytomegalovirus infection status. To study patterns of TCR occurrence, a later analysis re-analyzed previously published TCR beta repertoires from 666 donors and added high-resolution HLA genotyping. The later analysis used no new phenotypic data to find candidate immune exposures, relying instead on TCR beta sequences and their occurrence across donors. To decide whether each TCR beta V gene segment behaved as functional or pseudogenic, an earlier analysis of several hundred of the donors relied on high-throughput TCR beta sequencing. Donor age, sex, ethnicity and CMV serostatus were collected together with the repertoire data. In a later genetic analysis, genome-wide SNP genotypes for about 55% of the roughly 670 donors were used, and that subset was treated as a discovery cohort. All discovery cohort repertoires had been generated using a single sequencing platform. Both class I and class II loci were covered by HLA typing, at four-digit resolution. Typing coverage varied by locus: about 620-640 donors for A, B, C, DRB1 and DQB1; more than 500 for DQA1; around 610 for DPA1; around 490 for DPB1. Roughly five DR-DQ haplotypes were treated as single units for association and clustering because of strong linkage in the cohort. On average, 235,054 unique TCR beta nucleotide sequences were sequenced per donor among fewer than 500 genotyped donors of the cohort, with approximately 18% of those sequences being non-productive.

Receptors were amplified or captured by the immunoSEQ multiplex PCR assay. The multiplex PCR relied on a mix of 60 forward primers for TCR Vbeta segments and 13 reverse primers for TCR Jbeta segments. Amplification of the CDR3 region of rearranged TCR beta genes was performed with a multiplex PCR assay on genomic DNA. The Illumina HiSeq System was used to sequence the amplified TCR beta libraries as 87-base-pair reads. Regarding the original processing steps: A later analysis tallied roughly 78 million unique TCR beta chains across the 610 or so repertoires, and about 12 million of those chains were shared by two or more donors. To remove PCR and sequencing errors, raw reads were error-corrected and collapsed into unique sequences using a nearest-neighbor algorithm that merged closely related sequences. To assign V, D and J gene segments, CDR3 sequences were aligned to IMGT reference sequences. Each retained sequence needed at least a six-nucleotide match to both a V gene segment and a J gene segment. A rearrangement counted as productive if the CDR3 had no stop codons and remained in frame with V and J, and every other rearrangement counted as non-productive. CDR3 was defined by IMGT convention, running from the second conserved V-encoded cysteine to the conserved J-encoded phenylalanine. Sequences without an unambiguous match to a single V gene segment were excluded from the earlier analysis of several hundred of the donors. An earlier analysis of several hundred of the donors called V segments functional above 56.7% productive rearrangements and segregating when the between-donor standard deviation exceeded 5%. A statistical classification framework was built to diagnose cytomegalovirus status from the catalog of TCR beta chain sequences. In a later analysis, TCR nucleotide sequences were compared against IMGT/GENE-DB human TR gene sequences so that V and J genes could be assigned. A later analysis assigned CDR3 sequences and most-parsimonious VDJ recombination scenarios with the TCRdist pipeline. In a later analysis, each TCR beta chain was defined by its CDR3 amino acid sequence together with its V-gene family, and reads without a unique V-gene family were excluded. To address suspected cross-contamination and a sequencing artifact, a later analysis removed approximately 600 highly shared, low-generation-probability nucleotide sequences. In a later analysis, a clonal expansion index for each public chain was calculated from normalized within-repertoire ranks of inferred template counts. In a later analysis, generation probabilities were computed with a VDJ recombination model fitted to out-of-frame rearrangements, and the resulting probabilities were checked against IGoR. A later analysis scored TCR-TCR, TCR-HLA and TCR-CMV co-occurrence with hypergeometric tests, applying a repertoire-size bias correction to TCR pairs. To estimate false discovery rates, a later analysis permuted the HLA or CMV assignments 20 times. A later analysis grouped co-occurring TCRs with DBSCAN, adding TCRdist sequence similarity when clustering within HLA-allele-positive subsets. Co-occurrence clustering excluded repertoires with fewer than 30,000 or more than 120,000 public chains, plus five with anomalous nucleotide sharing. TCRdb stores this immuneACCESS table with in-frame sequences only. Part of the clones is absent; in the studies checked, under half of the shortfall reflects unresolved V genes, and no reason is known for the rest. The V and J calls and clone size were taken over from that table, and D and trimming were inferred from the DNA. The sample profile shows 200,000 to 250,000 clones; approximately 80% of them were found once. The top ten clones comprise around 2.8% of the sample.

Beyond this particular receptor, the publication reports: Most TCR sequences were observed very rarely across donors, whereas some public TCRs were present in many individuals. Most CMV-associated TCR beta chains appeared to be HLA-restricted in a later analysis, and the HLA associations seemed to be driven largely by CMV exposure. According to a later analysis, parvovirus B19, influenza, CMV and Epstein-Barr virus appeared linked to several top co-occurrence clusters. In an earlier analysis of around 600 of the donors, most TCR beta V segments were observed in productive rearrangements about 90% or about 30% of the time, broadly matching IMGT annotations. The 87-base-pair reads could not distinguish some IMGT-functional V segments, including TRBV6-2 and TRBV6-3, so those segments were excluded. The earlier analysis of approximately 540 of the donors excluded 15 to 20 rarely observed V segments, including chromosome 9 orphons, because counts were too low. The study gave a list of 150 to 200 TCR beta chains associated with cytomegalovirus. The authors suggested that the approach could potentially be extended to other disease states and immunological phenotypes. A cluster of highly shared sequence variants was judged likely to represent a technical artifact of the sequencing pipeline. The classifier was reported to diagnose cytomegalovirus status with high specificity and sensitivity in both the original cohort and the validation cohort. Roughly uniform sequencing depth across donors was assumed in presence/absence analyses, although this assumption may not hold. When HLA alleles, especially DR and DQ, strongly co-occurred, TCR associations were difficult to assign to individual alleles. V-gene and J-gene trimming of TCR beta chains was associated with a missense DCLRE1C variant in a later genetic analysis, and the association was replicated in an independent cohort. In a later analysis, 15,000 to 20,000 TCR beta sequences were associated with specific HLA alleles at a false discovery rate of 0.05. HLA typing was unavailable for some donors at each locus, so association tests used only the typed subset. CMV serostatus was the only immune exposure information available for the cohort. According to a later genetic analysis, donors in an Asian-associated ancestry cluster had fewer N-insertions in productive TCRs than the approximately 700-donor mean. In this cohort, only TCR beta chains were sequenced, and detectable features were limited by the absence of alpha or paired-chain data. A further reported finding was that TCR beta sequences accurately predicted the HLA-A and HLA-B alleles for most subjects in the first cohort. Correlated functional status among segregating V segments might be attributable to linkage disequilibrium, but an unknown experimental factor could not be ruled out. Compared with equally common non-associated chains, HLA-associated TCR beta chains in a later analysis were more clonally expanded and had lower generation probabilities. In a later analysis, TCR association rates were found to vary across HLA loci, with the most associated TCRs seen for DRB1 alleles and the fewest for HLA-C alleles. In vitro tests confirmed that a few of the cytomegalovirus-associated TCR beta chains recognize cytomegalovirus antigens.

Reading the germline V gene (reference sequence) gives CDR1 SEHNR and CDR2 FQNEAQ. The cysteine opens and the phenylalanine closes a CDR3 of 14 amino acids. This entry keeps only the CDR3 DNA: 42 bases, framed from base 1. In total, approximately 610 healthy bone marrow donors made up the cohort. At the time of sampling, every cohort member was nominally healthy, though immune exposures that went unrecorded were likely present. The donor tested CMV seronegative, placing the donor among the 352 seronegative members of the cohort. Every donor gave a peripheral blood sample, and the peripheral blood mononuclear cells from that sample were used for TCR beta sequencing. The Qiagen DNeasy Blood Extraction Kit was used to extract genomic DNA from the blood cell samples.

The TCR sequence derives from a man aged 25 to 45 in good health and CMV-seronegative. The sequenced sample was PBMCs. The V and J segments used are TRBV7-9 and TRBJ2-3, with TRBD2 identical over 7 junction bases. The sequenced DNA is TGTTCCAGCAGCTTAGGTGGGGGGGCAGATACGCAGTATTTT. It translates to CSSSLGGGADTQYF. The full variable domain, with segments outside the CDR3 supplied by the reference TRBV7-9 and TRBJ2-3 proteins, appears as DTGVSQNPRHKITKRGQNVTFRCDPISEHNRLYWYRQTLGQGPEFLTYFQNEAQLEKSRLLSDRFSAERPKGSFSTLEIQRTEQGDSAMYLCSSSLGGGADTQYFGPGTRLTVL.